The subject of this entry is one T cell receptor beta chain. The data were obtained in a study of Graves' ophthalmopathy and Graves' hyperthyroidism. TCR beta CDR3 amplification used RNA transcripts. First-round RT-PCR with HTBI primers preceded a second-round multiplex PCR. TCRdb reprocessed the multiplex PCR reads via MiXCR and lists one record per CDR3 protein. The repertoire has 680,000 or so distinct CDR3 sequences, 22% of them found once; the top ten carry approximately 7%. This CDR3 is 17 amino acids long. V gave up 0 bases and J gave up 1 base, with 12 bases separating them. Per germline, CDR1 MNHEY and CDR2 SMNVEV (reference sequence). Other autoimmune diseases, uncontrolled infections, pregnancy or lactation excluded patients from enrollment.

The receptor was derived from a woman aged 18 to 35 with stable Graves' hyperthyroidism. Some clones in this sample may be carry-over from other donors' samples. The sample taken for sequencing was peripheral blood. The V call is TRBV27, the J call TRBJ2-2, with D perhaps TRBD2 (7 bases). This chain's CDR3 is CASSLSDGGLNTGELFF. CDR3 in DNA: TGTGCCAGCAGTTTATCAGACGGGGGGCTGAACACCGGGGAGCTGTTTTTT.